The rows below give T cell receptor beta chains drawn from one sample of a study of CD8+ T cells in alopecia areata. Sequencing used immunoSEQ multiplex PCR; TCRdb keeps in-frame clones, though not all of them. The table records 150,000 to 200,000 clones, roughly 61% of them present only once. Source: CD8+ T cells sorted from blood, taken at week 24, from a patient treated with tofacitinib. The origin of the receptors is a human donor with alopecia areata. Each CDR3 is given with its conserved first and last residue. Fields, in order: V gene, D gene, clone size, J gene, CDR3 DNA, CDR3 protein. D genes are given only for firm matches. The size of a clone is reported for some rows only, either as once, few or many, or as a class for expanded clones.

TRBV15	NA	NA	TRBJ1-5	TGTGCCACCAGCAGAGGTCTCAAAGGGATAAGCAATCAGCCCCAGCATTTT	CATSRGLKGISNQPQHF
TRBV7-9	TRBD1	few	TRBJ2-7	TGTGCCAGCAGTCTCCTCGACAGGGGGCTTACCTACGAGCAGTACTTC	CASSLLDRGLTYEQYF
TRBV5-1	NA	few	TRBJ1-5	TGCGCCAGCAGCTTCCGAGGTGGGGGGAGCAATCAGCCCCAGCATTTT	CASSFRGGGSNQPQHF
TRBV6-5	NA	NA	TRBJ2-2	TGTGCCAGCAGCTTTGGGGGGGCGTACACCGGGGAGCTGTTTTTT	CASSFGGAYTGELFF
TRBV5-6	NA	NA	TRBJ2-7	TGTGCCAGCAGCTTTGGGTCTCACTACGAGCAGTACTTC	CASSFGSHYEQYF
TRBV20-1	NA	NA	TRBJ1-1	TGCAGTGCACACTTGAACACTGAAGCTTTCTTT	CSAHLNTEAFF
TRBV11-2	TRBD1	few	TRBJ1-2	TGTGCCAGCAGCACTTACTTCGACAGGGGGGACGCGGGCCATGGCTACACCTTC	CASSTYFDRGDAGHGYTF
TRBV5-1	NA	NA	TRBJ2-3	TGCGCCAGCAGAGGCGGAATAGTTACAGATACGCAGTATTTT	CASRGGIVTDTQYF
TRBV9	TRBD1	NA	TRBJ1-1	TGTGCCAGCAGAAATCCGGGACAGGGGAGGGTGAACACTGAAGCTTTCTTT	CASRNPGQGRVNTEAFF
TRBV4-2	NA	NA	TRBJ2-5	TGTGCCAGCAGCCAAGACTCGGGCCCCGCCCGCAGGGAGACCCAGTACTTC	CASSQDSGPARRETQYF
TRBV14	NA	NA	TRBJ2-1	TGTGCCAGCAGCCAATACAGCACTAATGAGCAGTTCTTC	CASSQYSTNEQFF
TRBV19	TRBD1	once	TRBJ2-7	TGTGCCAGTAGCCCTGGGACAGGGGCTTACGAGCAGTACTTC	CASSPGTGAYEQYF
TRBV5-1	NA	NA	TRBJ2-3	TGCGCCAGCAGCTGGGGACAAGCTAGCACAGATACGCAGTATTTT	CASSWGQASTDTQYF
TRBV2	NA	NA	TRBJ1-1	TGTGCCACCACCACTTTCACTGAAGCTTTCTTT	CATTTFTEAFF
TRBV5-6	NA	NA	TRBJ1-2	TGTGCCAGCAGCTCGCTGGATGGCTACACCTTC	CASSSLDGYTF
TRBV7-9	TRBD1	NA	TRBJ1-6	TGTGCCAGCAGCCAACCGGGACAGGGCGATTCACCCCTCCACTTT	CASSQPGQGDSPLHF
TRBV5-1	NA	once	TRBJ2-1	TGCGCCAGCACCCAGACGGGTGAGCAGTTCTTC	CASTQTGEQFF
TRBV11-3	TRBD1	NA	TRBJ2-1	TGTGCCAGCAGCTCGGGACAGAATCCCCCGTACAATGAGCAGTTCTTC	CASSSGQNPPYNEQFF
TRBV5-6	NA	NA	TRBJ2-7	TGTGCCAGCAGCTTGGGAGGGGTCGACGAGCAGTACTTC	CASSLGGVDEQYF
TRBV25-1	NA	NA	TRBJ2-2	TGTGCCAGCAGTCCCCCAGGCCGAGCGAACACCGGGGAGCTGTTTTTT	CASSPPGRANTGELFF
TRBV30	TRBD1	few	TRBJ2-7	TGTGCCTGGAGTCCGGGACAGGAAATAACCTACGAGCAGTACTTC	CAWSPGQEITYEQYF
TRBV7-2	TRBD2	once	TRBJ2-3	TGTGCCAGCAGCTTGGGAGGACTAGCGGAAAGCACAGATACGCAGTATTTT	CASSLGGLAESTDTQYF
TRBV11-2	TRBD1	NA	TRBJ2-5	TGTGCCAGCAGCTTGGGACAGCTCCAAGAGACCCAGTACTTC	CASSLGQLQETQYF
TRBV29-1	NA	NA	TRBJ2-7	TGCAGCGTTCGGAGGGACACCCCCTACGAGCAGTACTTC	CSVRRDTPYEQYF
TRBV27	NA	NA	TRBJ2-6	TGTGCCAGCAGTTTGGGGTCTGGGGCCAACGTCCTGACTTTC	CASSLGSGANVLTF
TRBV5-1	TRBD1	once	TRBJ2-7	TGCGCCAGCAGCTTCGGGACAGGGGGCTACGAGCAGTACTTC	CASSFGTGGYEQYF
TRBV30	NA	few	TRBJ1-4	TGTGCCTGGAGTGTTCCCAGGGAGTATGAAAAACTGTTTTTT	CAWSVPREYEKLFF
TRBV2	TRBD1	NA	TRBJ1-2	TGTGCCAGCAGTGAAGTTGGGACAGGGGGGAACTATGGCTACACCTTC	CASSEVGTGGNYGYTF
TRBV30	NA	NA	TRBJ1-2	TGTGCCTGGACTCGAGTCGCGGGCTACACCTTC	CAWTRVAGYTF
TRBV30	TRBD2	NA	TRBJ2-7	TGTGCCTGGACCGGAGGTCTAGCGGGGATCTACGAGCAGTACTTC	CAWTGGLAGIYEQYF
TRBV30	NA	few	TRBJ1-1	TGTGCCTGGAGGATCGGGGCCTGGAACACTGAAGCTTTCTTT	CAWRIGAWNTEAFF
TRBV5-6	NA	once	TRBJ2-7	TGTGCCAGCAGCTTGGGTATCGTGGAGCAGTACTTC	CASSLGIVEQYF
TRBV2	TRBD2	few	TRBJ2-5	TGTGCCAGCTGGGGGACTAGCGGGAAAGAGACCCAGTACTTC	CASWGTSGKETQYF
TRBV19	TRBD1	NA	TRBJ1-5	TGTGCCAGTAGTATACACAGGGGAGAGGGCAATCAGCCCCAGCATTTT	CASSIHRGEGNQPQHF
TRBV25-1	TRBD1	NA	TRBJ1-2	TGTGCCAGCAGTGAACTGGGACAGAACTATGGCTACACCTTC	CASSELGQNYGYTF
TRBV2	NA	NA	TRBJ2-3	TGTGCCAGCAGGGGTTTGGAGCCTCAGGGCACAGATACGCAGTATTTT	CASRGLEPQGTDTQYF
TRBV13	NA	NA	TRBJ2-1	TGTGCCAGCAGCTCCGACAGGTACAATGAGCAGTTCTTC	CASSSDRYNEQFF
TRBV5-6	TRBD1	NA	TRBJ2-1	TGTGCCAGCTACGGGACAGGGCACAATGAGCAGTTCTTC	CASYGTGHNEQFF
TRBV7-9	TRBD1	NA	TRBJ2-6	TGTGCCAGCAGCTCCTCCGGGACAGGTTCGGGGGCCAACGTCCTGACTTTC	CASSSSGTGSGANVLTF
TRBV27	NA	few	TRBJ1-5	TGTGCCAGCAGCCCAAATAAAGCTCAGCCCCAGCATTTT	CASSPNKAQPQHF
TRBV9	NA	NA	TRBJ2-1	TGTGCCAGCAGCGTAGGGCAGCGATACAATGAGCAGTTCTTC	CASSVGQRYNEQFF
TRBV14	TRBD1	few	TRBJ2-7	TGTGCCAGCAGCCCAACGGGACAGGGACCCTACGAGCAGTACTTC	CASSPTGQGPYEQYF